Below, one T cell receptor (beta chain) is given with its context. Its antigen remains unidentified. On sorted subsets, replicate PCRs used 150 to 250 ng DNA, or tens of thousands of T cell genomes. Libraries were prepared by immunoSEQ multiplex PCR; TCRdb keeps only in-frame clonotypes and omits some of them. The sample lists 2 million to 2.5 million clones; over 85% were seen once. These data are taken from a study of shared clonotypes between healthy human individuals. Across the whole study: CD4 naive cells filled three plates per donor, CD4 memory three, CD8 naive two and CD8 memory one.

Findings and limits, study-wide: Rarefaction curves obtained for sorted subsets showed sequencing incomplete despite large depth. Naive CD4 clonotypes overlapped across a handful of donors at around 4.7%.

V was clipped by 5 bases and J by 5 bases, with 15 bases between them. CDR1 is SGHTA, CDR2 FQGTGA, per germline. CDR3 size: 14 residues. Positive CCR7 selection of CD45RO-negative cells yielded the naive CD8 cells, and terminally differentiated effector memory CD45RA+ cells were excluded. Material for sequencing was naive CD8+ T cells sorted from blood. This chain connects TRBV7-3 to TRBJ2-5; D unclear. This receptor was obtained from a man between 18 and 35 years old in good health. In nucleotides, the CDR3 is TGTGCCAGCAGCCCCCTCCCAGATCGGGAGACCCAGTACTTC. Translated: CASSPLPDRETQYF. The complete variable domain, with remaining parts taken from reference TRBV7-3 and TRBJ2-5, reads GAGVSQTPSNKVTEKGKYVELRCDPISGHTALYWYRQSLGQGPEFLIYFQGTGAADDSGLPNDRFFAVRPEGSVSTLKIQRTERGDSAVYLCASSPLPDRETQYFGPGTRLLVL.